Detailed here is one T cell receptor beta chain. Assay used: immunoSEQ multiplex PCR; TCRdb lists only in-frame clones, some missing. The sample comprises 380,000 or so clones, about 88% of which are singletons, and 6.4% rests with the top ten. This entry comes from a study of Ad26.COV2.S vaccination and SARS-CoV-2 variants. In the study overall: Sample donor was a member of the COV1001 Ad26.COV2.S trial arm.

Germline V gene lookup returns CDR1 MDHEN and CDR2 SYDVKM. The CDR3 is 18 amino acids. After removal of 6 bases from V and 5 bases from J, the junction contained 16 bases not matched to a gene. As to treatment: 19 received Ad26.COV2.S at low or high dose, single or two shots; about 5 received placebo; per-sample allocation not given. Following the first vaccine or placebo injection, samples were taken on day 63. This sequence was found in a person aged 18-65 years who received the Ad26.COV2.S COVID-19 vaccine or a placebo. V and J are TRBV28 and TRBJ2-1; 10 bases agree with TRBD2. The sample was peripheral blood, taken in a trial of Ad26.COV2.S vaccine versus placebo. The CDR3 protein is CASRPYTMASGSHNEQFF. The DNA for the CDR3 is TGTGCCAGCAGGCCATACACAATGGCTAGCGGGAGCCACAATGAGCAGTTCTTC. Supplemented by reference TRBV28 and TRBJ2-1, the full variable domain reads DVKVTQSSRYLVKRTGEKVFLECVQDMDHENMFWYRQDPGLGLRLIYFSYDVKMKEKGDIPEGYSVSREKKERFSLILESASTNQTSMYLCASRPYTMASGSHNEQFFGPGTRLTVL.